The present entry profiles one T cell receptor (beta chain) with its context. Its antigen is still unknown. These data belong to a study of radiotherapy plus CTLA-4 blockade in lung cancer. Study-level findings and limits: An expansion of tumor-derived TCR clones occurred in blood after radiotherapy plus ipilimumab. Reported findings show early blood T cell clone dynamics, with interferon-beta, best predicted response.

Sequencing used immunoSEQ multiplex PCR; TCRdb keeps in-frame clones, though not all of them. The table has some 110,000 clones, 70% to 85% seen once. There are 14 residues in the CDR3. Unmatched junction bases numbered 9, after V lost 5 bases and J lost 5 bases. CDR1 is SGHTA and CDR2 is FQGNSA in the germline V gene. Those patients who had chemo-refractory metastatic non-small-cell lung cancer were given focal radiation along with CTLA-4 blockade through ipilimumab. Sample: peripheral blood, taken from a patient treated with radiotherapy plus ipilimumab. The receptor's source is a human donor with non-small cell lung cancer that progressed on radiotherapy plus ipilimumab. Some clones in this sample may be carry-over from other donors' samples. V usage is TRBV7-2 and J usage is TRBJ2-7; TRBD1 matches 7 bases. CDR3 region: CASSPTGRRNEQYF. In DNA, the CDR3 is TGTGCCAGCAGCCCGACAGGGCGGAGGAACGAGCAGTACTTC.